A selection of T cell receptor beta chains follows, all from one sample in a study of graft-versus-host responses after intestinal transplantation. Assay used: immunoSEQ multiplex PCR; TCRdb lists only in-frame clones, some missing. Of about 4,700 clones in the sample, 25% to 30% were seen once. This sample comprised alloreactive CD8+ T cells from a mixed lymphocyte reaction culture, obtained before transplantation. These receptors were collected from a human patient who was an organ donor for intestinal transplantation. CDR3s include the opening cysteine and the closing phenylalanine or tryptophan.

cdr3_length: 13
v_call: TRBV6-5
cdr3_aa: CASGAGVNTEAFF

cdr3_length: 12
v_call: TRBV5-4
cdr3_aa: CASSLAGNEQFF

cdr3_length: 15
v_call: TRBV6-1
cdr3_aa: CASILLAGAYETQYF

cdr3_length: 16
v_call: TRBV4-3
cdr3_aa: CASSHLGQGASEKLFF

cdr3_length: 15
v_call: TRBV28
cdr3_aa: CASSFVQGWNQPQHF

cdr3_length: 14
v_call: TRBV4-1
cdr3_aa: CASSWGGAQETQYF

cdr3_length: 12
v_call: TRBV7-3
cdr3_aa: CASSLGGDEQFF

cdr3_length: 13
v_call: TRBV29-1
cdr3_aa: CSVVAFPLHGYTF

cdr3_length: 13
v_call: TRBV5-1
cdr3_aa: CASSRGSGNTIYF

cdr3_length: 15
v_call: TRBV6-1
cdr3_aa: CATNRGGGPSQPQHF

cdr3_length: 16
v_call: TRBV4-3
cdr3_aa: CASSHYIISGANVLTF

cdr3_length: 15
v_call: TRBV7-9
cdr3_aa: CASSFPGAALHEQYF

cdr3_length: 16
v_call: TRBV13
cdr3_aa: CASSLEGRGLGDTQYF

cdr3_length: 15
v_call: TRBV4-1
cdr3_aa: CASSPPGGGQDGYTF

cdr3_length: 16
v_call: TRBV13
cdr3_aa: CASSLEGQGGTGELFF

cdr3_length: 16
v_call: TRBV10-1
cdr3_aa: CASSCGLSRKTYGYTF

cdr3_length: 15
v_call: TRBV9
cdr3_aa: CASSPENSYTGELFF

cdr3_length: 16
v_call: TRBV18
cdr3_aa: CASSPTGYRADYGYTF

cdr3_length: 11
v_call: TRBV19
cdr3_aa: CATMGGRVQYF

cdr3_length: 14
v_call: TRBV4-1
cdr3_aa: CASSQANGGGEQFF

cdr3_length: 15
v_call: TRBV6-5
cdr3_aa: CASGGLGDYTGELFF

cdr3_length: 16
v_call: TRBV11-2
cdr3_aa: CASSLVGQGAYNEQFF

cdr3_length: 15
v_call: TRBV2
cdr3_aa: CASRLKPDRGQTQYF

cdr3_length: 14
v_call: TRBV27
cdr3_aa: CASRTGGAGNTIYF

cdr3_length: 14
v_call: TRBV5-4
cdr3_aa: CASSLDVATGELFF

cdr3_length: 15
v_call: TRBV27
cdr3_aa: CASTPTGDAKNIQYF

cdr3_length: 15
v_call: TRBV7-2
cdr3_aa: CASSGHTGNTGELFF

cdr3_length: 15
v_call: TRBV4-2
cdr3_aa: CASSQVNERGGTQYF

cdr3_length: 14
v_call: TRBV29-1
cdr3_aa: CSVDPSGNTGELFF

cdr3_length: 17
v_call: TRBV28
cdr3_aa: CASSPPVSGGAWETQYF

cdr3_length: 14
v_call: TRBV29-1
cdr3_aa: CSVEDSREVDTIYF

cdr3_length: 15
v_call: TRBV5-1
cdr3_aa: CASSWNEGQLSYYTF